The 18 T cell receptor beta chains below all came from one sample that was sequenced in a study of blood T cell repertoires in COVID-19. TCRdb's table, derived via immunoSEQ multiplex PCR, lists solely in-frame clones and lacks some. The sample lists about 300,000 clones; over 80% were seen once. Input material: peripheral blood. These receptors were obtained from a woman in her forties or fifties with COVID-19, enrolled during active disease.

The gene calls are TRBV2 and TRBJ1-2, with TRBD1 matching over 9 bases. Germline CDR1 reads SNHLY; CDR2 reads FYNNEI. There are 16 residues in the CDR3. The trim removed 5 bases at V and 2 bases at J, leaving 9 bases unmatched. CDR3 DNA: TGTGCCAGCAGTATAGGGACAGGGAGGCCGAACTATGGCTACACCTTC. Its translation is CASSIGTGRPNYGYTF. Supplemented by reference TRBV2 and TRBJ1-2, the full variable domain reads EPEVTQTPSHQVTQMGQEVILRCVPISNHLYFYWYRQILGQKVEFLVSFYNNEISEKSEIFDDQFSVERPDGSNFTLKIRSTKLEDSAMYFCASSIGTGRPNYGYTFGSGTRLTVV.

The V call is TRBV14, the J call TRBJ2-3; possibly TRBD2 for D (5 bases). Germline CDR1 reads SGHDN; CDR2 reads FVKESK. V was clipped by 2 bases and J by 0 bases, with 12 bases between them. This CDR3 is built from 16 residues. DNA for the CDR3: TGTGCCAGCAGCCAAACCAGCGGATCTAGCACAGATACGCAGTATTTT. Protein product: CASSQTSGSSTDTQYF.

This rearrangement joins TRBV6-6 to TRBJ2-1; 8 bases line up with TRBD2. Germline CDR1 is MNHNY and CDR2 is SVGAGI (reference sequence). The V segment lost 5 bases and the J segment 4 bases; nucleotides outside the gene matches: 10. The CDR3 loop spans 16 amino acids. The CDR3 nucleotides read TGTGCCAGCAGTCCTATAGCGGGATTAGGTTACAATGAGCAGTTCTTC. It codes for CASSPIAGLGYNEQFF.

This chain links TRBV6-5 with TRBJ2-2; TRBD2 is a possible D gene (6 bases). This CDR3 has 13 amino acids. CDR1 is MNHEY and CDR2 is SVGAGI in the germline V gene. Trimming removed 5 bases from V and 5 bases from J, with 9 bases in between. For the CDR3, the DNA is TGTGCCAGCAGTCACGGGGGTACCGGGGAGCTGTTTTTT. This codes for CASSHGGTGELFF.

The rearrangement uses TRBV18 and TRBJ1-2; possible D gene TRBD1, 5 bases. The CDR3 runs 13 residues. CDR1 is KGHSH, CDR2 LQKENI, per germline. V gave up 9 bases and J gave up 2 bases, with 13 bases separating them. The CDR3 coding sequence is TGTGCCAGTGATAGGGGAAGGAACTATGGCTACACCTTC. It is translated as CASDRGRNYGYTF. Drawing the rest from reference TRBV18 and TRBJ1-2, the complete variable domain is NAGVMQNPRHLVRRRGQEARLRCSPMKGHSHVYWYRQLPEEGLKFMVYLQKENIIDESGMPKERFSAEFPKEGPSILRIQQVVRGDSAAYFCASDRGRNYGYTFGSGTRLTVV.

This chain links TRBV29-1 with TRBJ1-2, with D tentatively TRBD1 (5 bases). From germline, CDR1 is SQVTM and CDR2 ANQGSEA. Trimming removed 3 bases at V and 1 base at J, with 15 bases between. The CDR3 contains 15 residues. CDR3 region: CSVDGRAEGNYGYTF. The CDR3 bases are TGCAGCGTTGATGGCAGGGCAGAAGGTAACTATGGCTACACCTTC.

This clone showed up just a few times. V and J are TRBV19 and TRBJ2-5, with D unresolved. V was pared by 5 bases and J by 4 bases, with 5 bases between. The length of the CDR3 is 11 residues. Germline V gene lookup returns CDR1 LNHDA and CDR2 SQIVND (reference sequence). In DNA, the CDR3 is TGTGCCAGTAGTTCAGTAGAGACCCAGTACTTC. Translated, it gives CASSSVETQYF.

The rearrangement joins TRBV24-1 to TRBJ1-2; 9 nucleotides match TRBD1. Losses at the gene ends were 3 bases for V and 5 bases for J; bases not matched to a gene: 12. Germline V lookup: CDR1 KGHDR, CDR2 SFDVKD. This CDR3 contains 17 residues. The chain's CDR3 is CATSDATGTGPRYGYTF. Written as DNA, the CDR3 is TGTGCCACCAGTGATGCGACCGGGACAGGGCCGCGATATGGCTACACCTTC.

CDR3 loop: CASSLAFEGADTIYF. The CDR3 DNA sequence: TGTGCCAGCAGCTTAGCCTTCGAGGGGGCAGACACCATATATTTT. The genes are TRBV7-9 and TRBJ1-3; 7 positions agree with TRBD1. The germline V gene has CDR1 SEHNR and CDR2 FQNEAQ (reference sequence). There are 15 residues in the CDR3. J lost 8 bases, V lost 0 bases, and 7 bases had no gene match.

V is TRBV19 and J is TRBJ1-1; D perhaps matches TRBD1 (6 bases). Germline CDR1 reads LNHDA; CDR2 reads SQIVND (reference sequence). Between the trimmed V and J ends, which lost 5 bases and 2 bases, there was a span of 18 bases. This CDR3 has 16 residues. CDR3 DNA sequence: TGTGCCAGTAGTCCTTTTCACGGACAGTTTAACACTGAAGCTTTCTTT. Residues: CASSPFHGQFNTEAFF.

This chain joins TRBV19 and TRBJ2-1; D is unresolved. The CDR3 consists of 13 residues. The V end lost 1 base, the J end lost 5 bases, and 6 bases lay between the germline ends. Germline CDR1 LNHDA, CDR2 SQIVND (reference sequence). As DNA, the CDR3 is TGTGCCAGTAGTATAGCTAGAGACAATGAGCAGTTCTTC. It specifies CASSIARDNEQFF.

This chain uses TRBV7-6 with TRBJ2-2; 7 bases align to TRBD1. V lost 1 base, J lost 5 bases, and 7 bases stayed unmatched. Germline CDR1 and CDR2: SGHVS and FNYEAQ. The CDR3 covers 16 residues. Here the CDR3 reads CASSLVGGAWTGELFF. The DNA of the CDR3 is TGTGCCAGCAGCTTAGTAGGGGGCGCCTGGACCGGGGAGCTGTTTTTT.

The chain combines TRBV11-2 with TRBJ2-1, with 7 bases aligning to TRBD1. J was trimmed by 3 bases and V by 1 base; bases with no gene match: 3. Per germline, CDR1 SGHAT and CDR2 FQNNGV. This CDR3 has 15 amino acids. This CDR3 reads CASSLAYRGYNEQFF. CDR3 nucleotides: TGTGCCAGCAGCTTAGCGTACAGGGGCTACAATGAGCAGTTCTTC.

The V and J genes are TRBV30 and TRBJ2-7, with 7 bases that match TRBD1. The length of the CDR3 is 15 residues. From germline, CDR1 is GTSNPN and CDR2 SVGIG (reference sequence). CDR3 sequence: CATTSGTAKTYEQYF. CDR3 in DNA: TGTGCGACTACCTCCGGGACAGCGAAGACCTACGAGCAGTACTTC.

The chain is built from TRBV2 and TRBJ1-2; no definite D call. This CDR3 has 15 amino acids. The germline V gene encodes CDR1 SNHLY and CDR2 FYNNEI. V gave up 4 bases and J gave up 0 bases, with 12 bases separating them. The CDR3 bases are TGTGCCAGCAGTGGGGCAGAACGTTCTAACTATGGCTACACCTTC. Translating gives CASSGAERSNYGYTF.

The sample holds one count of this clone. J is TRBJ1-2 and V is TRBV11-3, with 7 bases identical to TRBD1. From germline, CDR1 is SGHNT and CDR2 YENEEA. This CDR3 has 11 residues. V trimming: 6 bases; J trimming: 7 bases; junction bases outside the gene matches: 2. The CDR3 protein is CASSYRGGYTF. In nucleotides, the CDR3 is TGTGCCAGCAGTTACAGGGGTGGCTACACCTTC.

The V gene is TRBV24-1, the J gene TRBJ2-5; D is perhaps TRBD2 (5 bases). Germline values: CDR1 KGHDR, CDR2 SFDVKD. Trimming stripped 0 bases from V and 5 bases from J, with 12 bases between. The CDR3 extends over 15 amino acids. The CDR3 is CATSDLPRGMETQYF. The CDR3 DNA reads TGTGCCACCAGTGATTTGCCTCGGGGAATGGAGACCCAGTACTTC.

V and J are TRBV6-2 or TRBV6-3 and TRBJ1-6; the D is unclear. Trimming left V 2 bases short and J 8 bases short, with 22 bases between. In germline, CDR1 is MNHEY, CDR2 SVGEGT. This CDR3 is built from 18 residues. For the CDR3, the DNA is TGTGCCAGCAGTTACCACAAACCCGGGAGCCCGAGTCATTCACCCCTCCACTTT. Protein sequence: CASSYHKPGSPSHSPLHF.